The next 28 T cell receptor beta chains were all read from a single sample in a study of T cell changes during pregnancy in multiple sclerosis. Produced via immunoSEQ multiplex PCR; TCRdb's table is partial and in-frame only. This repertoire shows around 40,000 clones, roughly 90% found once; its top ten account for less than 0.4%. The sequencing here drew on CD4+ T cells from peripheral blood mononuclear cells, taken in the second trimester of pregnancy. Source of these receptors: a female donor with multiple sclerosis, enrolled in a pregnancy study.

The rearrangement links TRBV5-1 to TRBJ2-1; perhaps TRBD2 as D (5 bases). This CDR3 contains 13 residues. Germline lookup yields CDR1 SGHRS and CDR2 YFSETQ. The germline V and J ends were trimmed by 5 bases and 4 bases, with 10 bases remaining between them. The CDR3 is CASRLGGYNEQFF. CDR3 nucleotides: TGCGCCAGCAGATTAGGCGGGTACAATGAGCAGTTCTTC. Using reference TRBV5-1 and TRBJ2-1 for the parts outside the CDR3, the full variable domain is KAGVTQTPRYLIKTRGQQVTLSCSPISGHRSVSWYQQTPGQGLQFLFEYFSETQRNKGNFPGRFSGRQFSNSRSEMNVSTLELGDSALYLCASRLGGYNEQFFGPGTRLTVL.

The genes are TRBV4-2 and TRBJ2-5, with D perhaps TRBD2 (5 bases). Per the germline V gene, CDR1 is LGHNA and CDR2 is YNFKEQ. V lost 3 bases and J 5 bases, leaving 10 bases between the germline ends. The length of the CDR3 is 13 residues. This CDR3 is CASSHERGETQYF. Here the CDR3 DNA reads TGTGCCAGCAGCCACGAAAGAGGGGAGACCCAGTACTTC.

The chain combines TRBV7-6 with TRBJ2-2, with TRBD1 matching 9 bases. Per the germline V gene, CDR1 is SGHVS and CDR2 is FNYEAQ. CDR3 length: 15 residues. The ends lost 5 bases at V and 4 bases at J; junction bases unmatched: 5. The CDR3 sequence: CASSPGQGITGELFF. The CDR3 DNA sequence: TGTGCCAGCAGCCCGGGACAGGGAATCACCGGGGAGCTGTTTTTT.

The genes are TRBV6-5 and TRBJ2-3; 7 positions match TRBD2. This CDR3 region has 15 residues. The V and J ends lost 2 bases and 0 bases, in that order; junction bases with no gene match: 2. Germline V lookup: CDR1 MNHEY, CDR2 SVGAGI. The CDR3 spells CASSYTSASTDTQYF. In DNA form, the CDR3 reads TGTGCCAGCAGTTACACTAGCGCTAGCACAGATACGCAGTATTTT.

The J gene is TRBJ2-5, the V gene TRBV18; 7 bases are shared with TRBD2. Germline assignment: CDR1 KGHSH and CDR2 LQKENI. Unmatched junction bases numbered 0, after V lost 0 bases and J lost 5 bases. The length of the CDR3 is 13 residues. The CDR3 DNA sequence: TGTGCCAGCTCACCACCCGGGGGGGAGACCCAGTACTTC. Encoded protein: CASSPPGGETQYF.

The V call is TRBV6-5, the J call TRBJ1-5; a weak D match, TRBD1 (5 bases). Germline CDR1 is MNHEY and CDR2 is SVGAGI. V lost 7 bases, J lost 6 bases, and 19 bases lay in between. This CDR3 comprises 15 residues. CDR3 sequence: CASTSRAAMGQPQHF. The CDR3, as DNA: TGTGCCAGCACTTCCAGGGCGGCTATGGGTCAGCCCCAGCATTTT.

The chain has TRBV5-1 and TRBJ2-1, with 10 bases fitting TRBD2. CDR1 and CDR2 from the germline V gene are SGHRS and YFSETQ. Germline trimming cut 4 bases from V and 6 bases from J; bases unmatched to any gene: 4. The CDR3 is 14 amino acids. The CDR3 DNA follows: TGCGCCAGCAGCGATAGCGGGAGGTCCAATGAGCAGTTCTTC. As protein: CASSDSGRSNEQFF.

The chain employs TRBV5-1 and TRBJ2-7; D is ambiguous. Trimming pared 4 bases from V and 5 bases from J, leaving 13 bases between. This CDR3 spans 13 amino acids. Germline CDR1 is SGHRS and CDR2 is YFSETQ. The CDR3 region is CASSLGGLDEQYF. CDR3 coding DNA: TGCGCCAGCAGCCTCGGTGGTCTCGACGAGCAGTACTTC.

This chain links TRBV19 with TRBJ1-2; 8 bases map to TRBD1. This CDR3 region has 16 residues. Per the germline V gene, CDR1 is LNHDA and CDR2 is SQIVND (reference sequence). V gave up 6 bases and J gave up 2 bases; unmatched junction bases: 11. This chain's CDR3 is CASSSEGGQGNYGYTF. Written as DNA, the CDR3 is TGTGCCAGTAGCTCCGAGGGTGGACAGGGCAACTATGGCTACACCTTC.

CDR3 sequence reads: CAISDLIGGNTGELFF. The CDR3 nucleotides are TGTGCCATCAGTGACCTTATCGGGGGTAACACCGGGGAGCTGTTTTTT. The chain has TRBV10-3 and TRBJ2-2; weak D call: TRBD2 (6 bases). From germline, CDR1 is ENHRY and CDR2 SYGVKD. The CDR3 has 16 amino acids. Trimming took off 3 bases at V and 2 bases at J, with 13 bases between the two ends.

This clone came up once. The chain is built from TRBV6-4 and TRBJ2-1; 9 bases align to TRBD2. This CDR3 contains 15 residues. V shed 7 bases, J shed 9 bases, and the junction held 13 bases outside the gene matches. Germline V gives CDR1 MRHNA, CDR2 SNTAGT. DNA for the CDR3: TGTGCCAGCACCCCCCTAGCGGGATATGTTGGTGAGCAGTTCTTC. Amino acids: CASTPLAGYVGEQFF.

This chain connects TRBV2 to TRBJ1-5, with D possibly matching TRBD1 (5 bases). The CDR3 contains 15 residues. The germline V gene encodes CDR1 SNHLY and CDR2 FYNNEI. V shed 3 bases and J shed 0 bases, with 9 bases lying between them. The CDR3 loop reads CASSDQGSSNQPQHF. CDR3 coding DNA: TGTGCCAGCAGTGACCAGGGATCTAGCAATCAGCCCCAGCATTTT.

V gene TRBV5-1 combines with J gene TRBJ2-5; the match to TRBD2 covers 13 bases. In germline, CDR1 is SGHRS, CDR2 YFSETQ. CDR3 size: 14 residues. The V gene end was trimmed by 8 bases and the J gene end by 5 bases; junction bases not matched to a gene: 6. The CDR3 DNA reads as TGCGCCAGTACTAGCGGGGGGGCCCGTGAGACCCAGTACTTC. Residues: CASTSGGARETQYF. The variable domain in full, completed from reference TRBV5-1 and TRBJ2-5, reads KAGVTQTPRYLIKTRGQQVTLSCSPISGHRSVSWYQQTPGQGLQFLFEYFSETQRNKGNFPGRFSGRQFSNSRSEMNVSTLELGDSALYLCASTSGGARETQYFGPGTRLLVL.

Comments on this clone: The sample carries other DNA sequences with the same CDR3. The CDR3 coding sequence is TGTGCCAGCTCACCAGACAGTGACTATGGCTACACCTTC. Encoded protein: CASSPDSDYGYTF. V usage is TRBV18 and J usage is TRBJ1-2; weak D call: TRBD1 (5 bases). Germline CDR1 KGHSH, CDR2 LQKENI. Trimming cost V 2 bases and J 3 bases, with 7 bases left between them. This CDR3 contains 13 residues.

The chain recombines TRBV6-4 with TRBJ2-3; possibly TRBD2 for D (5 bases). In germline, CDR1 is MRHNA, CDR2 SNTAGT. V was shortened by 2 bases and J by 11 bases, with 17 bases between the two germline ends. The CDR3 spans 14 residues. This CDR3 reads CASSDKPGLLGQYF. DNA for the CDR3: TGTGCCAGCAGTGACAAACCAGGACTCCTGGGGCAGTATTTT.

The chain uses TRBV25-1 and TRBJ1-2; no reliable D call. The ends were cut back, 6 bases at V and 1 base at J, with 15 bases in the middle. There are 15 residues in the CDR3. Germline CDR1 MGHDK, CDR2 SYGVNS. DNA for the CDR3: TGTGCCAGCAGCTTGAGCGGGCGGATTAACTATGGCTACACCTTC. Encoded protein: CASSLSGRINYGYTF.

The rearrangement uses TRBV15 and TRBJ2-3; 7 bases are a match to TRBD1. Germline values: CDR1 LNHNV, CDR2 YYDKDF (reference sequence). This CDR3 contains 14 residues. The junction had 5 bases not matched to a gene; V was cut back by 4 bases and J by 4 bases. CDR3 loop: CATSTYTGADTQYF. In DNA, the CDR3 is TGTGCCACCAGCACATACACAGGGGCAGATACGCAGTATTTT.

The chain has TRBV5-1 and TRBJ2-2; 7 nucleotides agree with TRBD2. The CDR3 loop spans 15 amino acids. J was trimmed by 4 bases and V by 5 bases; bases with no gene match: 8. CDR1 is SGHRS and CDR2 is YFSETQ in the germline V gene. The CDR3 reads CASRGGTDFTGELFF. As DNA, the CDR3 is TGCGCCAGCAGGGGGGGGACCGATTTCACCGGGGAGCTGTTTTTT.

The gene calls are TRBV10-2 and TRBJ2-1; 7 nucleotides line up with TRBD2. The trim removed 6 bases at V and 4 bases at J, leaving 9 bases unmatched. Germline V lookup: CDR1 WSHSY, CDR2 SAAADI. This CDR3 is built from 15 residues. Here the CDR3 DNA reads TGCGCCAGCAGGGTTGGCGGGAGCAATTACAATGAGCAGTTCTTC. This encodes CASRVGGSNYNEQFF.

This chain connects TRBV6-5 to TRBJ1-4; D call uncertain. Germline V CDR1 and CDR2: MNHEY, SVGAGI. V lost 2 bases and J 14 bases, leaving 15 bases between the germline ends. This CDR3 has 13 residues. Here the CDR3 DNA reads TGTGCCAGCAGTTACGAGATGGGAGGGAGTCTGTTTTTT. It is translated as CASSYEMGGSLFF.

V gene TRBV2 combines with J gene TRBJ2-7; TRBD1 matches 7 bases. V shed 0 bases and J 2 bases; nucleotides not matched to a gene: 7. Germline V lookup: CDR1 SNHLY, CDR2 FYNNEI. The CDR3 spans 16 residues. The CDR3 DNA reads TGTGCCAGCAGTGAAGCGTTAGGGGGACAGACCTACGAGCAGTACTTC. This gives the protein CASSEALGGQTYEQYF.

The chain joins TRBV5-1 to TRBJ1-2, with 10 bases fitting TRBD1. Germline V CDR1 and CDR2: SGHRS, YFSETQ. The V gene end was trimmed by 0 bases and the J gene end by 8 bases; junction bases not matched to a gene: 4. The CDR3 has 14 amino acids. CDR3 DNA: TGCGCCAGCAGCTTGGGACAGGGGGCTCGGGGCTACACCTTC. It translates to CASSLGQGARGYTF.

This clone was picked up one time. J is TRBJ1-2 and V is TRBV2; D not certain. Trimming took off 1 base at V and 6 bases at J, with 18 bases between the two ends. In germline, CDR1 is SNHLY, CDR2 FYNNEI. The CDR3 spans 16 residues. The CDR3 spells CASSEGWQVLNNGYTF. In DNA, the CDR3 is TGTGCCAGCAGTGAAGGGTGGCAGGTGCTTAATAATGGCTACACCTTC.

The chain uses TRBV5-1 and TRBJ2-3; a weak D match, TRBD2 (6 bases). This CDR3 has 17 residues. The germline CDR1 and CDR2 sequences are SGHRS and YFSETQ. The V and J ends lost 4 bases and 0 bases respectively, with 18 bases between them. The CDR3 region is CASSVPLSGGSTDTQYF. The CDR3 DNA follows: TGCGCCAGCAGCGTCCCCCTCTCCGGGGGAAGCACAGATACGCAGTATTTT.

The chain is built from TRBV7-8 and TRBJ2-7; the D is unclear. The germline CDR1 and CDR2 sequences are SGHVS and FQNEAQ. This CDR3 spans 11 amino acids. V lost 4 bases and J lost 2, with 3 bases in between. CDR3 sequence reads: CASSSAYEQYF. DNA for the CDR3: TGTGCCAGCAGCTCGGCCTACGAGCAGTACTTC.

The genes are TRBV5-1 and TRBJ2-3; 9 bases agree with TRBD1. V was clipped by 2 bases and J by 3 bases; unmatched bases: 7. The CDR3 length is 16 residues. Looked up from germline, CDR1 is SGHRS and CDR2 is YFSETQ. The CDR3 reads CASSFVVGTGTDTQYF. The CDR3 DNA reads as TGCGCCAGCAGCTTTGTCGTAGGGACAGGGACAGATACGCAGTATTTT.

CDR3 loop: CASSLVGTGNTEAFF. As DNA, the CDR3 is TGTGCCAGCAGCTTAGTTGGGACAGGGAACACTGAAGCTTTCTTT. The chain carries TRBV7-2 and TRBJ1-1, with 8 positions matching TRBD1. The CDR3 is 15 residues long. V lost 1 base, J lost 1 base, and 2 bases stayed unmatched. Germline V CDR1 and CDR2: SGHTA, FQGNSA.

The J gene is TRBJ2-3, the V gene TRBV7-9, with 7 bases aligning to TRBD1. CDR1 and CDR2 (germline): SEHNR, FQNEAQ (reference sequence). The CDR3 contains 14 residues. The J segment lost 4 bases and the V segment lost 5 bases, leaving 6 bases of the junction unmatched. CDR3 sequence (DNA): TGTGCCAGCAGCACAGGGGCAGACGCAGATACGCAGTATTTT. It codes for CASSTGADADTQYF. The full variable domain, its missing parts supplied by reference TRBV7-9 and TRBJ2-3, is DTGVSQNPRHKITKRGQNVTFRCDPISEHNRLYWYRQTLGQGPEFLTYFQNEAQLEKSRLLSDRFSAERPKGSFSTLEIQRTEQGDSAMYLCASSTGADADTQYFGPGTRLTVL.